Below, 31 T cell receptor beta chains from the same sample are listed, as sequenced in a study of CD4 T cells in relation to SARS-CoV-2 and coronaviruses. Which antigens these TCRs recognize remains unknown. TCRdb keeps only in-frame clones here, not all; method: immunoSEQ multiplex PCR. The table shows 20,000 to 25,000 clones, with 75% to 85% occurring only once. The unexposed donors gave CD4+ T cells in about 2010-2019, prior to COVID-19. Isolation of CD4+ T cells took place after about 9 days in culture. Sample: CD4+ T cells from PBMCs, cultured in vitro. These receptors were obtained from a human donor in good health.

The J gene is TRBJ2-1, the V gene TRBV5-6; D perhaps matches TRBD2 (6 bases). The V gene's germline CDR1 is SGHDT and CDR2 YYEEEE. The ends were cut back, 4 bases at V and 10 bases at J, with 15 bases in the middle. The CDR3 is 13 amino acids. The DNA for the CDR3 is TGTGCCAGCAGCATCGGACTGGGGAGGGAGCAGTTCTTC. Its protein product is CASSIGLGREQFF.

This chain joins TRBV4-2 and TRBJ1-4; no clear D gene. Germline V gene lookup returns CDR1 LGHNA and CDR2 YNFKEQ. The germline V and J ends were trimmed by 5 bases and 4 bases, with 14 bases remaining between them. CDR3 length: 15 amino acids. The CDR3 region is CASSMRELVNEKLFF. Written as DNA, the CDR3 is TGTGCCAGCAGCATGCGGGAGCTGGTTAATGAAAAACTGTTTTTT.

This rearrangement joins TRBV7-2 to TRBJ1-5, with TRBD1 identical over 7 bases. Trimming took 1 base from V and 6 from J; bases not matched to a gene: 9. The CDR3 length is 16 residues. In germline, CDR1 is SGHTA, CDR2 FQGNSA. This chain's CDR3 is CASSLGDRIFPQPQHF. The CDR3 nucleotides are TGTGCCAGCAGCTTAGGGGACAGAATTTTCCCTCAGCCCCAGCATTTT.

The chain employs TRBV5-1 and TRBJ2-5; D call uncertain. V dropped 2 bases and J dropped 4 bases, with 3 bases sitting between them. Germline CDR1 and CDR2: SGHRS and YFSETQ. The CDR3 contains 11 residues. This CDR3 reads CASSFGETQYF. CDR3 nucleotide sequence: TGCGCCAGCAGCTTCGGAGAGACCCAGTACTTC. Complete variable domain (other parts from reference TRBV5-1 and TRBJ2-5): KAGVTQTPRYLIKTRGQQVTLSCSPISGHRSVSWYQQTPGQGLQFLFEYFSETQRNKGNFPGRFSGRQFSNSRSEMNVSTLELGDSALYLCASSFGETQYFGPGTRLLVL.

The genes are TRBV5-1 and TRBJ1-5, with 9 bases matching TRBD1. The CDR3 has 17 amino acids. Germline-derived CDR1 and CDR2 are SGHRS and YFSETQ. The junction had 8 bases not matched to a gene; V was cut back by 2 bases and J by 2 bases. For the CDR3, the DNA is TGCGCCAGCAGCTTAACAGGGGGCAACGATGGCAATCAGCCCCAGCATTTT. Translating gives CASSLTGGNDGNQPQHF.

This chain joins TRBV18 and TRBJ2-1, with TRBD1 identical over 10 bases. Germline CDR1 and CDR2: KGHSH and LQKENI. The ends lost 2 bases at V and 5 bases at J; junction bases unmatched: 9. This CDR3 region has 17 residues. The chain's CDR3 is CASSPGQGGMVNNEQFF. The CDR3 DNA sequence: TGTGCCAGCTCACCAGGACAGGGGGGGATGGTAAACAATGAGCAGTTCTTC. Full variable domain (remainder filled in from reference TRBV18 and TRBJ2-1): NAGVMQNPRHLVRRRGQEARLRCSPMKGHSHVYWYRQLPEEGLKFMVYLQKENIIDESGMPKERFSAEFPKEGPSILRIQQVVRGDSAAYFCASSPGQGGMVNNEQFFGPGTRLTVL.

This clone was recorded only once. The chain recombines TRBV7-2 with TRBJ2-3, with D unclear. CDR3 length: 15 residues. Germline-derived CDR1 and CDR2 are SGHTA and FQGNSA. V was shortened by 2 bases and J by 7 bases, with 16 bases between the two germline ends. In nucleotides, the CDR3 is TGTGCCAGCAGCTTAAGATCGGGTAACCGCCATACGCAGTATTTT. The encoded protein is CASSLRSGNRHTQYF.

The count of this clone is one. This chain links TRBV27 with TRBJ1-1, with D perhaps TRBD1 (6 bases). V was pared by 6 bases and J by 5 bases, with 13 bases between. Looked up from germline, CDR1 is MNHEY and CDR2 is SMNVEV (reference sequence). This CDR3 has 13 amino acids. Here the CDR3 reads CASRREQGTEAFF. Here the CDR3 DNA reads TGTGCCAGCAGGAGAGAACAGGGTACTGAAGCTTTCTTT.

This clone appeared once. V and J are TRBV29-1 and TRBJ2-1, with a possible D match to TRBD2 (6 bases). CDR1 and CDR2 (germline): SQVTM, ANQGSEA. V was cut by 7 bases and J by 3 bases, with 22 bases left in between. This CDR3 spans 16 amino acids. The CDR3 sequence is CSAAPAGPDFYNEQFF. The CDR3 nucleotides read TGCAGCGCCGCCCCCGCGGGGCCAGATTTCTACAATGAGCAGTTCTTC.

The V and J genes are TRBV4-1 and TRBJ2-7; D gene uncertain. V was clipped by 0 bases and J by 2 bases, with 5 bases between them. Germline CDR1 is MGHRA and CDR2 is YSYEKL. The CDR3 is 13 amino acids. CDR3 sequence: CASSQEEAYEQYF. For the CDR3, the DNA is TGCGCCAGCAGCCAAGAAGAGGCCTACGAGCAGTACTTC.

The chain has TRBV3-1 (or the pseudogene TRBV3-2) and TRBJ1-6; no reliable D call. With 3 bases removed from V and 9 bases from J, the gap between germline ends came to 6 bases. Germline lookup yields CDR1 LGHDT and CDR2 YNNKEL (reference sequence). This CDR3 comprises 12 residues. CDR3 region: CASSHGLSPLHF. In nucleotides, the CDR3 is TGTGCCAGCAGCCACGGGCTTTCACCCCTCCACTTT.

The J gene is TRBJ2-3, the V gene TRBV6-4; perhaps D is TRBD1 or TRBD2 (5 bases each). V lost 8 bases to trimming and J lost 4 bases, with 16 bases between them. Germline lookup yields CDR1 MRHNA and CDR2 SNTAGT. CDR3 size: 14 residues. The CDR3 reads CASGEGPASDTQYF. The CDR3 nucleotides read TGTGCCAGCGGCGAGGGGCCAGCCTCAGATACGCAGTATTTT.

The chain uses TRBV7-8 and TRBJ1-1; D remains unclear. Germline CDR1 is SGHVS and CDR2 is FQNEAQ. The CDR3 is made up of 13 amino acids. V lost 3 bases and J 11 bases, leaving 16 bases between the germline ends. In DNA, the CDR3 is TGTGCCAGCAGCTTCTACGACGTCGCCTGGGCTTTCTTT. This encodes CASSFYDVAWAFF.

The chain joins TRBV11-3 to TRBJ2-1, with 14 positions matching TRBD2. V dropped 3 bases and J dropped 7; count of bases not matched to a gene: 2. Per the germline V gene, CDR1 is SGHNT and CDR2 is YENEEA. The CDR3 spans 15 residues. This CDR3 is CASSLGLAGVNEQFF. The CDR3 DNA follows: TGTGCCAGCAGCTTGGGACTAGCGGGAGTTAATGAGCAGTTCTTC.

This clone was recorded a few times. This chain links TRBV14 with TRBJ1-4; a possible D gene is TRBD1 (5 bases). The germline V gene encodes CDR1 SGHDN and CDR2 FVKESK. Trimming cost V 1 base and J 11 bases, with 5 bases left between them. The CDR3 totals 11 residues. The CDR3: CASSQGQKLFF. For the CDR3, the DNA is TGTGCCAGCAGCCAAGGACAGAAACTGTTTTTT.

Only a few counts were recorded for this clone. V is TRBV28 and J is TRBJ1-2, with 8 bases that match TRBD1. Losses at the gene ends were 5 bases for V and 9 bases for J; bases not matched to a gene: 8. The CDR3 is 13 residues long. From germline, CDR1 is MDHEN and CDR2 SYDVKM. In DNA form, the CDR3 reads TGTGCCAGCAGTACAGGGGGTAACGTCAGCTACACCTTC. Residues: CASSTGGNVSYTF.

The V and J genes are TRBV5-6 and TRBJ2-2, with TRBD2 matching over 7 bases. After removal of 2 bases from V and 0 bases from J, the junction contained 4 bases not matched to a gene. Germline values: CDR1 SGHDT, CDR2 YYEEEE. The CDR3 covers 16 residues. The CDR3 region is CASSFGAGSNTGELFF. The CDR3, as DNA: TGTGCCAGCAGCTTTGGAGCGGGATCGAACACCGGGGAGCTGTTTTTT.

The chain has TRBV5-1 and TRBJ2-5, with 11 nucleotides matching TRBD1. The CDR3 is 14 residues long. The germline gives CDR1 SGHRS, CDR2 YFSETQ. With 5 bases clipped from V and 5 bases from J, the junction kept 5 bases outside the gene matches. The CDR3 reads CASRWDRGTETQYF. In DNA form, the CDR3 reads TGCGCCAGCAGGTGGGACAGGGGGACCGAGACCCAGTACTTC.

This chain uses TRBV6-5 with TRBJ1-2; 9 bases fit TRBD1. This CDR3 is 15 amino acids long. J lost 8 bases, V lost 5 bases, and 12 bases had no gene match. Germline lookup yields CDR1 MNHEY and CDR2 SVGAGI. The CDR3 nucleotides read TGTGCCAGCAGTACCACCGGGACAGGGAGTGAGGGCTACACCTTC. The encoded protein is CASSTTGTGSEGYTF.

CDR3 in DNA: TGTGCCAGTAGTATCAGGTCTGGAAACACCATATATTTT. Translation: CASSIRSGNTIYF. The chain has TRBV19 and TRBJ1-3; D is uncertain. From germline, CDR1 is LNHDA and CDR2 SQIVND (reference sequence). The CDR3 is 13 residues long. The V and J ends lost 3 bases and 1 base respectively, with 4 bases between them. The full variable domain, rest sourced from reference TRBV19 and TRBJ1-3, is DGGITQSPKYLFRKEGQNVTLSCEQNLNHDAMYWYRQDPGQGLRLIYYSQIVNDFQKGDIAEGYSVSREKKESFPLTVTSAQKNPTAFYLCASSIRSGNTIYFGEGSWLTVV.

The chain employs TRBV18 and TRBJ2-7, with 10 positions matching TRBD1. This CDR3 spans 14 amino acids. Germline trimming cut 4 bases from V and 4 bases from J; bases unmatched to any gene: 4. CDR1 and CDR2 (germline): KGHSH, LQKENI. The CDR3 nucleotides are TGTGCCAGCTCACGCGGACAGGGGGGGTACGAGCAGTACTTC. Amino acids: CASSRGQGGYEQYF.

This clone occurred a few times. The CDR3 here is CATYPWTGSNEQFF. The DNA of the CDR3 is TGTGCCACCTACCCTTGGACGGGAAGCAATGAGCAGTTCTTC. The chain recombines TRBV6-5 with TRBJ2-1; the D gene is possibly TRBD2 (5 bases). Trimming removed 10 bases at V and 6 bases at J, with 19 bases between. CDR1 and CDR2 from the germline V gene are MNHEY and SVGAGI. The CDR3 is 14 residues long.

The chain links TRBV4-1 to TRBJ1-1; D is undetermined. The germline V gene encodes CDR1 MGHRA and CDR2 YSYEKL. The ends were cut back, 3 bases at V and 1 base at J, with 9 bases in the middle. CDR3 length equals 14 residues. In DNA form, the CDR3 reads TGCGCCAGCAGCCAGCCCCGGGAGAACACTGAAGCTTTCTTT. Protein product: CASSQPRENTEAFF.

This chain uses TRBV4-2 with TRBJ2-1; D gene unclear. Trimming removed 4 bases from V and 5 bases from J, with 15 bases in between. CDR1 and CDR2 from the germline V gene are LGHNA and YNFKEQ. The CDR3 extends over 15 amino acids. The CDR3 here is CASSRKREANNEQFF. CDR3 nucleotides: TGTGCCAGCAGCCGTAAGCGCGAGGCAAACAATGAGCAGTTCTTC.

The V and J genes are TRBV3-1 (or the pseudogene TRBV3-2) and TRBJ2-2, with 8 bases lining up with TRBD2. Germline CDR1 is LGHDT and CDR2 is YNNKEL (reference sequence). The CDR3 is made up of 15 amino acids. The V segment lost 5 bases and the J segment 1 base; nucleotides outside the gene matches: 3. CDR3 loop: CASSRSGGNTGELFF. In nucleotides, the CDR3 is TGTGCCAGCAGCAGAAGCGGGGGGAACACCGGGGAGCTGTTTTTT.

This clone has a single count. The V and J genes are TRBV2 and TRBJ1-3, with 9 bases aligning to TRBD1. Germline-derived CDR1 and CDR2 are SNHLY and FYNNEI. This CDR3 region has 16 residues. V was clipped by 6 bases and J by 4 bases; unmatched bases: 10. The CDR3 DNA reads as TGTGCCAGCAGCGAGGAACAGGGGGCGGGCGGAAACACCATATATTTT. Amino acids: CASSEEQGAGGNTIYF.

V usage is TRBV30 and J usage is TRBJ2-7; TRBD2 is a possible D gene (5 bases). V lost 3 bases, J lost 3 bases, and 9 bases lay in between. CDR3 length: 12 amino acids. From germline, CDR1 is GTSNPN and CDR2 SVGIG (reference sequence). As DNA, the CDR3 is TGTGCCTGGAGCGGACTTAACTACGAGCAGTACTTC. This sequence encodes CAWSGLNYEQYF.

V gene TRBV6-5 combines with J gene TRBJ1-2, with D maybe TRBD1 (6 bases). The V gene lost 10 bases and the J gene lost 0 bases, with 12 bases spanning the gap. The CDR3 runs 13 residues. Per the germline V gene, CDR1 is MNHEY and CDR2 is SVGAGI. CDR3 residues: CATSTGTNYGYTF. CDR3 nucleotides: TGTGCCACCTCGACAGGAACTAACTATGGCTACACCTTC.

This sequence joins TRBV6-1 and TRBJ1-3; D call uncertain. Germline lookup yields CDR1 MNHNS and CDR2 SASEGT. V lost 0 bases and J lost 0, with 9 bases in between. The CDR3 is 16 amino acids. The CDR3 bases are TGTGCCAGCAGTGAAGCGCTTCGGAGCTCTGGAAACACCATATATTTT. Encoded protein: CASSEALRSSGNTIYF.

The chain joins TRBV2 to TRBJ1-2; 8 bases are shared with TRBD1. The CDR3 consists of 15 residues. Germline V gene lookup returns CDR1 SNHLY and CDR2 FYNNEI. V was pared by 1 base and J by 7 bases, with 8 bases of the junction left unmatched. This chain's CDR3 is CASSEGWTGRSGYTF. The DNA for the CDR3 is TGTGCCAGCAGTGAAGGTTGGACAGGGAGATCTGGCTACACCTTC. The full variable domain, with the rest looked up from reference TRBV2 and TRBJ1-2, is EPEVTQTPSHQVTQMGQEVILRCVPISNHLYFYWYRQILGQKVEFLVSFYNNEISEKSEIFDDQFSVERPDGSNFTLKIRSTKLEDSAMYFCASSEGWTGRSGYTFGSGTRLTVV.

The chain's CDR3 is CASSSGPSTDTQYF. CDR3 sequence (DNA): TGCGCCAGCAGCTCGGGACCTAGCACAGATACGCAGTATTTT. The chain joins TRBV5-1 to TRBJ2-3, with D perhaps given as TRBD1 or TRBD2 (5 bases each). V shed 3 bases and J shed 0 bases, with 8 bases lying between them. Germline V gene sequence: CDR1 SGHRS, CDR2 YFSETQ. The CDR3 runs 14 residues.